This TCR beta chain was retrieved from a study of OX40 agonist ivuxolimab in advanced cancers. Study in general: Patients achieving partial responses numbered three: one hepatocellular carcinoma case and two cutaneous melanoma cases.

V lost 6 bases and J lost 0; bases outside the gene matches: 2. CDR3 length: 14 residues. Germline lookup yields CDR1 ENHRY and CDR2 SYGVKD. Generated by immunoSEQ multiplex PCR, the TCRdb table keeps only in-frame clones and is missing some. The sample contains approximately 74,000 clones, approximately 90% of which appear only once. The gene calls are TRBV10-3 and TRBJ1-3; 7 nucleotides line up with TRBD1. Sequenced here: CD4+ or CD8+ T cells sorted from blood, sampled in a trial of the OX40 agonist ivuxolimab. The clonotype comes from an adult with an advanced solid tumor such as melanoma, head and neck, liver or kidney cancer. In DNA form, the CDR3 reads TGTGCCATCAGGGGGGACAGCTCTGGAAACACCATATATTTT. Translated: CAIRGDSSGNTIYF.